These T cell receptor beta chains were read from a single sample in a study of T-cell memory formation after mild COVID-19. One entry per CDR3 protein, called by TCRdb with MiXCR from the 5' RACE reads. The sample consists of under 70,000 distinct CDR3 sequences, 9% to 9.5% of them appearing once. Sequencing was performed on PBMCs or a T cell subset sorted from them (not recorded which). The origin of the receptors is a man between 18 and 35 years old who had mild COVID-19 (a few samples of this study predate the infection). Cell type and time point are not known. Each CDR3 is given with its conserved first and last residue. The D gene is left open where the match is weak. A row's size may be missing; if present it is once, few, many or a size class.

d_call	cdr3_length	v_call	j_call	clone_size	cdr3_aa	cdr3_nt
TRBD2	18	TRBV7-2	TRBJ2-3	NA	CASSALAGANIDTDTQYF	TGTGCCAGCAGCGCCTTAGCGGGGGCAAATATAGACACAGATACGCAGTATTTT
NA	14	TRBV4-3	TRBJ2-3	few	CASSQLSGSDTQYF	TGCGCCAGCAGCCAGCTGTCGGGGTCAGATACGCAGTATTTT
NA	13	TRBV4-2	TRBJ1-1	few	CASSQEADTEAFF	TGTGCCAGCAGCCAAGAAGCCGACACTGAAGCTTTCTTT
NA	12	TRBV7-2	TRBJ2-5	NA	CASSPGRGDQYF	TGTGCCAGCAGCCCGGGTCGAGGGGACCAGTACTTC
TRBD1	15	TRBV12-3/TRBV12-4	TRBJ2-3	few	CASNLFRGPTDTQYF	TGTGCCAGCAATTTATTCAGGGGGCCAACAGATACGCAGTATTTT
NA	15	TRBV7-9	TRBJ1-4	many	CASSYRQATSEKLFF	TGTGCCAGCAGCTACCGACAGGCGACCAGTGAAAAACTGTTTTTT
TRBD1	15	TRBV3-1	TRBJ1-6	NA	CASSREDRGNSPLHF	TGTGCCAGCAGCCGAGAGGACAGGGGTAATTCACCCCTCCACTTT
TRBD1	15	TRBV9	TRBJ1-1	few	CASSVGDRMNTEAFF	TGTGCCAGCAGCGTAGGGGACAGAATGAACACTGAAGCTTTCTTT
TRBD2	18	TRBV7-6	TRBJ2-5	many	CASSLASSGGPKQETQYF	TGTGCCAGCAGCTTAGCCTCTAGCGGGGGGCCGAAGCAAGAGACCCAGTACTTC
NA	11	TRBV12-3/TRBV12-4	TRBJ2-1	NA	CASSFTTGQFF	TGTGCCAGCAGTTTCACAACCGGTCAGTTCTTC
TRBD2	14	TRBV19	TRBJ2-3	NA	CASRKRGGLDTQYF	TGTGCCAGCCGAAAGCGGGGGGGCCTGGATACGCAGTATTTT
NA	16	TRBV4-2	TRBJ2-5	NA	CASSQASLPGSETQYF	TGTGCCAGCAGCCAAGCCTCTCTCCCGGGGTCAGAGACCCAGTACTTC
NA	15	TRBV7-2	TRBJ1-1	NA	CASSLQATMNTEAFF	TGTGCCAGCAGCTTACAGGCGACTATGAACACTGAAGCTTTCTTT
NA	15	TRBV24-1	TRBJ2-5	few	CATSDPRGVQETQYF	TGTGCCACCAGTGATCCCCGGGGTGTCCAAGAGACCCAGTACTTC
NA	13	TRBV7-9	TRBJ2-5	NA	CASSFPPAETQYF	TGTGCCAGCAGCTTCCCTCCCGCGGAGACCCAGTACTTC
NA	13	TRBV2	TRBJ2-1	NA	CASVTGTSNEQFF	TGTGCCAGCGTGACCGGGACCTCCAATGAGCAGTTCTTC
TRBD2	17	TRBV7-9	TRBJ2-5	many	CASSLVGGLAGQETQYF	TGTGCCAGCAGCTTAGTTGGGGGACTAGCGGGCCAAGAGACCCAGTACTTC
TRBD2	18	TRBV4-3	TRBJ2-2	few	CASSQEGLAAINTGELFF	TGCGCCAGCAGCCAAGAAGGTCTAGCGGCAATCAACACCGGGGAGCTGTTTTTT
TRBD1	14	TRBV7-2	TRBJ1-1	few	CASSRDRGETEAFF	TGTGCCAGCAGCCGGGACAGGGGAGAGACTGAAGCTTTCTTT
TRBD2	13	TRBV7-2	TRBJ2-3	NA	CASLAAITDTQYF	TGTGCCAGCCTAGCGGCAATAACAGATACGCAGTATTTT
NA	16	TRBV9	TRBJ2-7	many	CASSVAPSDFAYEQYF	TGTGCCAGCAGCGTAGCGCCCTCGGACTTCGCATACGAGCAGTACTTC
NA	14	TRBV27	TRBJ2-7	few	CASSWAGPTYEQYF	TGTGCCAGCAGTTGGGCAGGGCCCACCTACGAGCAGTACTTC
NA	16	TRBV7-2	TRBJ2-3	many	CASSLVAGLSTDTQYF	TGTGCCAGCAGCTTAGTGGCGGGGTTGAGCACAGATACGCAGTATTTT
NA	16	TRBV12-3/TRBV12-4	TRBJ1-2	NA	CASSLGGPGTAHGYTF	TGTGCCAGCAGTTTGGGGGGGCCCGGGACCGCCCATGGCTACACCTTC
NA	13	TRBV27	TRBJ1-5	NA	CASSDSGSQPQHF	TGTGCCAGCAGTGATTCAGGGTCTCAGCCCCAGCATTTT
TRBD1	16	TRBV10-3	TRBJ2-5	few	CAISEVPGQGPPGKYF	TGTGCCATCAGTGAGGTTCCCGGACAGGGGCCCCCTGGGAAGTACTTC
NA	13	TRBV27	TRBJ2-5	many	CASSFQMQETQYF	TGTGCCAGCAGTTTTCAGATGCAAGAGACCCAGTACTTC